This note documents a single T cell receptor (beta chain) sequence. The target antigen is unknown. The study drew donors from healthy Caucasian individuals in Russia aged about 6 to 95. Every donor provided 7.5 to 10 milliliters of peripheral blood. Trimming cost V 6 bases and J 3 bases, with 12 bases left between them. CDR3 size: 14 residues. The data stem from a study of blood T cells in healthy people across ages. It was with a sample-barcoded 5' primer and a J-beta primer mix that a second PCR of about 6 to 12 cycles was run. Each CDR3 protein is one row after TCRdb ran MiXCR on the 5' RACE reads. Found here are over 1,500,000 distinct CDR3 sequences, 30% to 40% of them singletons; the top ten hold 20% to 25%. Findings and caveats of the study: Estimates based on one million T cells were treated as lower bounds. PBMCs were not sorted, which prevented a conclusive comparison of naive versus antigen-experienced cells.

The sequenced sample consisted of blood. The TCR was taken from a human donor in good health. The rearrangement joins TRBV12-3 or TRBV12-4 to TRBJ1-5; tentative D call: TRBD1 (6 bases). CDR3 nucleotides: TGTGCCAGCAGACCCGGACAGATCAATCAGCCCCAGCATTTT. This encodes CASRPGQINQPQHF.